This is a list of T cell receptor beta chains from one sample in a study of cytomegalovirus exposure and HLA in healthy donors. Clones were sequenced by immunoSEQ multiplex PCR, and TCRdb holds only the in-frame ones, with some missing. The data hold more than 150,000 clones, with 75% to 80% observed a single time. The material sequenced was PBMCs. Receptor source: a woman in her 30s in good health and CMV-seropositive. Both conserved end residues are part of each CDR3. The D gene is left open where the match is weak. Only some rows state a clone size, as once, few, many or a class for expanded clones.

CDR3aa: CASSSLRDRGMEVGQPQHF
CDR3nt: TGTGCCAGCAGCTCGCTACGAGACAGGGGGATGGAGGTGGGTCAGCCCCAGCATTTT
abundance: -
j_gene: TRBJ1-5
d_gene: TRBD1
v_gene: TRBV11-3

CDR3aa: CASSLDLRTSGGESSYNEQFF
CDR3nt: TGCGCCAGCAGCTTGGACCTTAGGACTAGCGGGGGGGAAAGCTCCTACAATGAGCAGTTCTTC
abundance: -
j_gene: TRBJ2-1
d_gene: TRBD2
v_gene: TRBV5-1

CDR3aa: CASTTGAGGYTEAFF
CDR3nt: TGTGCCAGCACCACCGGGGCAGGAGGGTACACTGAAGCTTTCTTT
abundance: -
j_gene: TRBJ1-1
d_gene: -
v_gene: TRBV2

CDR3aa: CASSVTLGNTIYF
CDR3nt: TGTGCCAGCAGCGTAACTCTTGGAAACACCATATATTTT
abundance: -
j_gene: TRBJ1-3
d_gene: -
v_gene: TRBV9

CDR3aa: CASSDTLPVLADYEQYF
CDR3nt: TGTGCCAGCAGCGATACATTGCCAGTGCTAGCCGACTACGAGCAGTACTTC
abundance: few
j_gene: TRBJ2-7
d_gene: -
v_gene: TRBV13

CDR3aa: CASSVGQGYTEAFF
CDR3nt: TGTGCCAGCAGCGTAGGGCAGGGGTACACTGAAGCTTTCTTT
abundance: few
j_gene: TRBJ1-1
d_gene: -
v_gene: TRBV9

CDR3aa: CASSQPLKTGNSPGELFF
CDR3nt: TGCGCCAGCAGCCAACCCCTTAAGACAGGAAATTCCCCCGGGGAGCTGTTTTTT
abundance: -
j_gene: TRBJ2-2
d_gene: -
v_gene: TRBV4-1

CDR3aa: CASSYNNQPQHF
CDR3nt: TGTGCCAGCAGCTACAATAATCAGCCCCAGCATTTT
abundance: -
j_gene: TRBJ1-5
d_gene: -
v_gene: TRBV7-9

CDR3aa: CASSLAGQGSYEQYF
CDR3nt: TGTGCCAGCAGCTTAGCCGGACAGGGCTCCTACGAGCAGTACTTC
abundance: -
j_gene: TRBJ2-7
d_gene: TRBD1
v_gene: TRBV11-2

CDR3aa: CASSQSRGIHF
CDR3nt: TGCGCCAGCAGTCAATCGCGAGGGATACACTTC
abundance: -
j_gene: TRBJ2-5
d_gene: -
v_gene: TRBV23-1

CDR3aa: CASSLLAVSSYEQYF
CDR3nt: TGTGCCAGCAGCTTACTTGCGGTGAGCTCCTACGAGCAGTACTTC
abundance: -
j_gene: TRBJ2-7
d_gene: -
v_gene: TRBV11-2

CDR3aa: CASSARTGANEQFF
CDR3nt: TGTGCCAGCAGCGCTCGGACAGGAGCCAATGAGCAGTTCTTC
abundance: -
j_gene: TRBJ2-1
d_gene: TRBD1
v_gene: TRBV11-3

CDR3aa: CASSEYIVGGNEKLFF
CDR3nt: TGTGCCAGCAGTGAATATATTGTAGGGGGAAATGAAAAACTGTTTTTT
abundance: few
j_gene: TRBJ1-4
d_gene: -
v_gene: TRBV25-1

CDR3aa: CASSWGGEAFF
CDR3nt: TGTGCCAGCAGCTGGGGGGGTGAAGCTTTCTTT
abundance: -
j_gene: TRBJ1-1
d_gene: -
v_gene: TRBV7-9

CDR3aa: CASSRVYNSPLHF
CDR3nt: TGTGCCAGCAGCCGGGTTTATAATTCACCCCTCCACTTT
abundance: -
j_gene: TRBJ1-6
d_gene: -
v_gene: TRBV6-6

CDR3aa: CAISGRTERTEAFF
CDR3nt: TGTGCCATCAGTGGGCGGACCGAGCGGACTGAAGCTTTCTTT
abundance: -
j_gene: TRBJ1-1
d_gene: -
v_gene: TRBV10-3

CDR3aa: CASSLKASTDTQYF
CDR3nt: TGTGCCAGCAGCTTAAAAGCTAGCACAGATACGCAGTATTTT
abundance: -
j_gene: TRBJ2-3
d_gene: -
v_gene: TRBV13

CDR3aa: CASSDGQSYQALHF
CDR3nt: TGTGCCAGCAGTGACGGACAGAGCTATCAGGCCCTCCACTTT
abundance: -
j_gene: TRBJ1-6
d_gene: -
v_gene: TRBV25-1

CDR3aa: CASSQVQGASYEQYF
CDR3nt: TGCGCCAGCAGCCAAGTTCAAGGGGCTTCCTACGAGCAGTACTTC
abundance: -
j_gene: TRBJ2-7
d_gene: -
v_gene: TRBV4-3

CDR3aa: CASSYDRVLDTQYF
CDR3nt: TGTGCCAGCAGTTACGACAGGGTTTTAGATACGCAGTATTTT
abundance: -
j_gene: TRBJ2-3
d_gene: TRBD1
v_gene: TRBV6-5

CDR3aa: CASSSGTAACGYTF
CDR3nt: TGCGCCAGCAGCTCCGGGACAGCGGCCTGTGGCTACACCTTC
abundance: -
j_gene: TRBJ1-2
d_gene: TRBD1
v_gene: TRBV5-1

CDR3aa: CSADYSGTQYF
CDR3nt: TGCAGTGCTGACTATAGCGGGACCCAGTACTTC
abundance: once
j_gene: TRBJ2-5
d_gene: -
v_gene: TRBV20-1

CDR3aa: CASSQPGTSWIF
CDR3nt: TGTGCCAGCAGCCAACCCGGGACTAGTTGGATCTTC
abundance: -
j_gene: TRBJ2-1
d_gene: TRBD2
v_gene: TRBV4-2

CDR3aa: CASSERGTSRNEQFF
CDR3nt: TGTGCCAGCAGTGAGAGGGGGACTAGTAGGAATGAGCAGTTCTTC
abundance: few
j_gene: TRBJ2-1
d_gene: TRBD2
v_gene: TRBV6-4

CDR3aa: CASSQVGLAGLSYEQYF
CDR3nt: TGTGCCAGCAGCCAAGTTGGACTAGCGGGGTTATCCTACGAGCAGTACTTC
abundance: -
j_gene: TRBJ2-7
d_gene: TRBD2
v_gene: TRBV14

CDR3aa: CASSVGGDYNEQFF
CDR3nt: TGCGCCAGCAGCGTTGGGGGGGACTACAATGAGCAGTTCTTC
abundance: -
j_gene: TRBJ2-1
d_gene: TRBD2
v_gene: TRBV5-1

CDR3aa: CASSLGEVRTEAFF
CDR3nt: TGTGCCAGCAGCTTGGGGGAGGTTAGGACTGAAGCTTTCTTT
abundance: -
j_gene: TRBJ1-1
d_gene: -
v_gene: TRBV5-6

CDR3aa: CASSFLGGGHPNTEAFF
CDR3nt: TGCGCCAGCAGCTTTTTAGGGGGGGGCCATCCGAACACTGAAGCTTTCTTT
abundance: -
j_gene: TRBJ1-1
d_gene: -
v_gene: TRBV5-1

CDR3aa: CASSNPQGLAKNIQYF
CDR3nt: TGTGCCAGCAGTAATCCACAGGGGCTAGCCAAAAACATTCAGTACTTC
abundance: -
j_gene: TRBJ2-4
d_gene: TRBD1
v_gene: TRBV25-1

CDR3aa: CASSSRERGSPLHF
CDR3nt: TGTGCCAGCAGCTCCCGGGAGCGGGGGTCACCCCTCCACTTT
abundance: once
j_gene: TRBJ1-6
d_gene: -
v_gene: TRBV13

CDR3aa: CASRPGQGGAFF
CDR3nt: TGTGCCAGCAGACCCGGACAGGGCGGAGCTTTCTTT
abundance: -
j_gene: TRBJ1-1
d_gene: TRBD1
v_gene: TRBV2

CDR3aa: CASLARDTSYGYTF
CDR3nt: TGTGCCAGCCTAGCCCGGGACACATCCTATGGCTACACCTTC
abundance: -
j_gene: TRBJ1-2
d_gene: -
v_gene: TRBV13

CDR3aa: CASSSNLRESYEQYF
CDR3nt: TGTGCCAGCAGCTCCAACCTTAGGGAGTCCTACGAGCAGTACTTC
abundance: once
j_gene: TRBJ2-7
d_gene: -
v_gene: TRBV5-6

CDR3aa: CASSRQLTNEKLFF
CDR3nt: TGTGCCAGTAGTCGACAACTAACTAATGAAAAACTGTTTTTT
abundance: -
j_gene: TRBJ1-4
d_gene: -
v_gene: TRBV19

CDR3aa: CASSLVGLAYEQYF
CDR3nt: TGTGCCAGCAGTTTGGTTGGACTAGCCTACGAGCAGTACTTC
abundance: -
j_gene: TRBJ2-7
d_gene: TRBD2
v_gene: TRBV28

CDR3aa: CSARAGQPQHF
CDR3nt: TGCAGTGCTAGAGCAGGTCAGCCCCAGCATTTT
abundance: few
j_gene: TRBJ1-5
d_gene: -
v_gene: TRBV20-1

CDR3aa: CASSFGGSFYEQYF
CDR3nt: TGTGCCAGCAGCTTCGGGGGATCTTTCTACGAGCAGTACTTC
abundance: few
j_gene: TRBJ2-7
d_gene: -
v_gene: TRBV7-9

CDR3aa: CASSHFYGSRGTTNEKLFF
CDR3nt: TGTGCCAGCAGCCACTTCTACGGGAGCAGGGGGACAACTAATGAAAAACTGTTTTTT
abundance: few
j_gene: TRBJ1-4
d_gene: TRBD1
v_gene: TRBV11-2

CDR3aa: CASSVRGGNTDTQYF
CDR3nt: TGTGCCAGCAGCGTAAGAGGGGGAAACACAGATACGCAGTATTTT
abundance: -
j_gene: TRBJ2-3
d_gene: -
v_gene: TRBV9

CDR3aa: CASRIGSNGDQPQHF
CDR3nt: TGTGCCAGCAGGATCGGGAGTAACGGGGATCAGCCCCAGCATTTT
abundance: -
j_gene: TRBJ1-5
d_gene: -
v_gene: TRBV2

CDR3aa: CASSVLIYEQYF
CDR3nt: TGTGCCAGCAGCGTCCTAATCTACGAGCAGTACTTC
abundance: -
j_gene: TRBJ2-7
d_gene: -
v_gene: TRBV7-8

CDR3aa: CASSYPGTGYYGYTF
CDR3nt: TGTGCCAGCAGTTACCCTGGGACAGGTTACTATGGCTACACCTTC
abundance: once
j_gene: TRBJ1-2
d_gene: TRBD1
v_gene: TRBV6-5

CDR3aa: CASSSGGVYVDTQYF
CDR3nt: TGTGCCAGCAGCTCGGGGGGGGTGTACGTGGATACGCAGTATTTT
abundance: -
j_gene: TRBJ2-3
d_gene: TRBD2
v_gene: TRBV7-8

CDR3aa: CASSFSGGASEQFF
CDR3nt: TGTGCCAGCAGCTTTAGCGGGGGGGCCAGTGAGCAGTTCTTC
abundance: few
j_gene: TRBJ2-1
d_gene: TRBD2
v_gene: TRBV7-2

CDR3aa: CASSSFPVSGVTYEQYF
CDR3nt: TGCGCCAGCAGCTCATTTCCTGTTAGCGGGGTCACCTACGAGCAGTACTTC
abundance: -
j_gene: TRBJ2-7
d_gene: TRBD2
v_gene: TRBV5-1

CDR3aa: CASSTGLALTENEQFF
CDR3nt: TGCGCCAGCAGCACTGGACTAGCCCTAACGGAAAATGAGCAGTTCTTC
abundance: -
j_gene: TRBJ2-1
d_gene: TRBD2
v_gene: TRBV5-1

CDR3aa: CASSFLAGGTGELFF
CDR3nt: TGTGCCAGCAGCTTTCTAGCGGGCGGGACCGGGGAGCTGTTTTTT
abundance: -
j_gene: TRBJ2-2
d_gene: TRBD2
v_gene: TRBV5-6

CDR3aa: CASSLFSGTGDFFNTF
CDR3nt: TGTGCCAGCAGCTTATTTTCCGGGACAGGGGATTTTTTCAACACCTTC
abundance: -
j_gene: TRBJ1-2
d_gene: TRBD1
v_gene: TRBV7-9

CDR3aa: CASSPSGSRAFF
CDR3nt: TGTGCCAGCAGCCCCAGCGGAAGTAGAGCTTTCTTT
abundance: -
j_gene: TRBJ1-1
d_gene: -
v_gene: TRBV7-2

CDR3aa: CASSLSDRVQNLGTQYF
CDR3nt: TGCGCCAGCAGCCTATCGGACAGGGTGCAAAATCTCGGCACTCAGTACTTC
abundance: -
j_gene: TRBJ2-4
d_gene: TRBD1
v_gene: TRBV5-1

CDR3aa: CASSRTGINYGYTF
CDR3nt: TGTGCCAGCAGTCGGACGGGGATAAACTATGGCTACACCTTC
abundance: -
j_gene: TRBJ1-2
d_gene: -
v_gene: TRBV27

CDR3aa: CASSQTGHLGEAFF
CDR3nt: TGTGCCAGCAGCCAGACGGGACATTTGGGTGAAGCTTTCTTT
abundance: -
j_gene: TRBJ1-1
d_gene: -
v_gene: TRBV16

CDR3aa: CASSLDRVGYGYTF
CDR3nt: TGTGCCAGCAGCTTGGACAGGGTCGGGTATGGCTACACCTTC
abundance: -
j_gene: TRBJ1-2
d_gene: TRBD1
v_gene: TRBV13

CDR3aa: CASSLANSGGGELFF
CDR3nt: TGCGCCAGCAGCTTGGCTAATAGCGGTGGCGGGGAGCTGTTTTTT
abundance: -
j_gene: TRBJ2-2
d_gene: -
v_gene: TRBV5-1

CDR3aa: CASRAPGTGVWEQYF
CDR3nt: TGTGCCAGCAGGGCCCCCGGGACAGGGGTTTGGGAGCAGTACTTC
abundance: -
j_gene: TRBJ2-7
d_gene: TRBD1
v_gene: TRBV28

CDR3aa: CASSLFQMNTEAFF
CDR3nt: TGTGCCAGCAGCTTATTTCAGATGAACACTGAAGCTTTCTTT
abundance: -
j_gene: TRBJ1-1
d_gene: -
v_gene: TRBV13

CDR3aa: CASSRFVRDEQFF
CDR3nt: TGTGCCAGCAGCCGCTTCGTCCGGGATGAGCAGTTCTTC
abundance: -
j_gene: TRBJ2-1
d_gene: -
v_gene: TRBV14

CDR3aa: CSVIVAGGRYNEQFF
CDR3nt: TGCAGCGTTATCGTAGCGGGGGGGCGCTACAATGAGCAGTTCTTC
abundance: -
j_gene: TRBJ2-1
d_gene: TRBD2
v_gene: TRBV29-1

CDR3aa: CASSGHRDYYGYTF
CDR3nt: TGTGCCAGCAGTGGTCACAGGGATTACTATGGCTACACCTTC
abundance: -
j_gene: TRBJ1-2
d_gene: -
v_gene: TRBV2

CDR3aa: CASSRGDYGYTF
CDR3nt: TGCGCCAGCAGCCGGGGTGACTATGGCTACACCTTC
abundance: few
j_gene: TRBJ1-2
d_gene: -
v_gene: TRBV5-1